This TCR beta chain appears in the sequencing data of a study of cytomegalovirus exposure and HLA in healthy donors. General study results and limits: Fewer N-insertions than the 666-donor mean were reportedly shown by an Asian-associated ancestry cluster in a later analysis. A later analysis linked a missense variant in DCLRE1C to the trimming of TCR beta V and J genes.

These donors, healthy bone marrow donors, were studied. The PCR contained 60 Vbeta and 13 Jbeta primers. The data were produced by immunoSEQ multiplex PCR, yet TCRdb's version contains in-frame clones alone and is incomplete. The sample carries 150,000 or so clones, roughly 74% recorded once. Points on this clone: The antigen is not known.

Germline CDR1 MGHRA, CDR2 YSYEKL. The germline V and J ends were trimmed by 3 bases and 2 bases, with 13 bases remaining between them. The CDR3 covers 15 residues. The receptor comes from a middle-aged woman in good health and CMV-seropositive. The chain couples TRBV4-1 to TRBJ1-1; the D is unclear. The sequenced sample consisted of PBMCs. DNA for the CDR3: TGCGCCAGCAGCCAGGAGTGGCGGTTTAACACTGAAGCTTTCTTT. Its protein is CASSQEWRFNTEAFF.